The 20 T cell receptor beta chains in this list originate from one sample, sequenced in a study of blood T cells in healthy people across ages. Primers used in a second PCR of about 6 to 11 cycles were a sample-barcoded 5' primer and a J-beta primer mix. TCRdb re-analysed the 5' RACE reads in MiXCR, keeping a single row per CDR3 protein. The data contain roughly 1,500,000 distinct CDR3 sequences, roughly 30% of them singletons. The sequenced sample consisted of blood. These receptors came from a woman aged 30 to 39 in good health.

CDR3 nucleotide sequence: TGCAGTGCTAGAGGGGTCGGACAAGAGACCCAGTACTTC. Protein: CSARGVGQETQYF. The chain links TRBV20-1 to TRBJ2-5; D is uncertain. The germline V gene has CDR1 DFQATT and CDR2 SNEGSKA (reference sequence). V lost 1 base and J 2 bases, leaving 8 bases between the germline ends. This CDR3 contains 13 residues.

V usage is TRBV9 and J usage is TRBJ2-7, with D unresolved. The germline CDR1 and CDR2 sequences are SGDLS and YYNGEE. The CDR3 extends over 15 amino acids. Trimming removed 0 bases at V and 2 bases at J, with 12 bases between. This CDR3 is CASSVGESPTYEQYF. The DNA of the CDR3 is TGTGCCAGCAGCGTAGGGGAAAGTCCTACCTACGAGCAGTACTTC.

There are a few counts of this clonotype. The V call is TRBV6-5, the J call TRBJ1-1; TRBD1 aligns across 8 bases. The CDR3 runs to 15 residues. J was trimmed by 1 base and V by 4 bases; bases with no gene match: 5. Germline V lookup: CDR1 MNHEY, CDR2 SVGAGI. CDR3 in DNA: TGTGCCAGCAGTTCCCGGACAGGGAGGAACACTGAAGCTTTCTTT. It specifies CASSSRTGRNTEAFF.

The CDR3 sequence is CASSSPPLGQGSSRFNQPQHF. In DNA, the CDR3 is TGTGCCAGCAGCTCTCCCCCACTAGGACAGGGTTCGTCCCGCTTCAATCAGCCCCAGCATTTT. The J gene is TRBJ1-5, the V gene TRBV28; 8 bases are shared with TRBD1. The germline CDR1 and CDR2 sequences are MDHEN and SYDVKM. Trimming removed 6 bases from V and 3 bases from J; junction bases left unmatched: 25. CDR3 length: 21 amino acids.

The chain has TRBV28 and TRBJ2-1; no clear D. The CDR3 totals 16 residues. The ends were cut back, 3 bases at V and 3 bases at J, with 15 bases in the middle. Germline V CDR1 and CDR2: MDHEN, SYDVKM. This CDR3 reads CASSFVGGANYNEQFF. The CDR3 DNA sequence: TGTGCCAGCAGTTTTGTCGGTGGAGCTAACTACAATGAGCAGTTCTTC.

The V call is TRBV24-1, the J call TRBJ2-4, with 7 bases that match TRBD2. V trimming: 8 bases; J trimming: 6 bases; junction bases outside the gene matches: 6. Germline CDR1 and CDR2: KGHDR and SFDVKD. This CDR3 spans 13 amino acids. CDR3 protein: CATMAGEGNIQYF. DNA for the CDR3: TGTGCCACCATGGCGGGGGAGGGAAACATTCAGTACTTC.

The V gene is TRBV7-9, the J gene TRBJ2-3; possibly TRBD1 for D (6 bases). In germline, CDR1 is SEHNR, CDR2 FQNEAQ (reference sequence). The CDR3 extends over 15 amino acids. Trimming cost V 5 bases and J 7 bases, with 19 bases left between them. The CDR3 region has the DNA TGTGCCAGCAGCCCCATACAGGGTACACAAAATACGCAGTATTTT. Amino acid sequence: CASSPIQGTQNTQYF.

This clonotype was counted many times. This chain connects TRBV5-1 to TRBJ2-1, with 8 bases that match TRBD1. The germline gives CDR1 SGHRS, CDR2 YFSETQ. The CDR3 consists of 16 residues. V lost 2 bases and J lost 0; bases outside the gene matches: 4. The CDR3 here is CASSLQGVSSYNEQFF. The CDR3 bases are TGCGCCAGCAGCTTACAGGGGGTCTCCTCCTACAATGAGCAGTTCTTC.

The chain links TRBV30 to TRBJ1-2; D gene uncertain. This CDR3 is built from 11 residues. CDR1 GTSNPN and CDR2 SVGIG come from the germline V gene (reference sequence). V lost 3 bases and J lost 4, with 6 bases in between. For the CDR3, the DNA is TGTGCCTGGAGACTTGGCTATGGCTACACCTTC. This translates into CAWRLGYGYTF. The variable domain in full, completed from reference TRBV30 and TRBJ1-2, reads SQTIHQWPATLVQPVGSPLSLECTVEGTSNPNLYWYRQAAGRGLQLLFYSVGIGQISSEVPQNLSASRPQDRQFILSSKKLLLSDSGFYLCAWRLGYGYTFGSGTRLTVV.

This clonotype occurred a few times. The chain uses TRBV11-2 and TRBJ1-1, with D maybe TRBD1 (5 bases). Germline V gene data show CDR1 as SGHAT and CDR2 as FQNNGV. V was pared by 2 bases and J by 10 bases, with 11 bases between. The CDR3 consists of 12 residues. CDR3: CASSLRSRAAFF. In nucleotides, the CDR3 is TGTGCCAGCAGCTTAAGGTCCAGGGCAGCTTTCTTT. The full variable domain, completed using reference TRBV11-2 and TRBJ1-1, is EAGVAQSPRYKIIEKRQSVAFWCNPISGHATLYWYQQILGQGPKLLIQFQNNGVVDDSQLPKDRFSAERLKGVDSTLKIQPAKLEDSAVYLCASSLRSRAAFFGQGTRLTVV.

This clonotype was picked up a small number of times. J is TRBJ2-7 and V is TRBV20-1; the D gene is possibly TRBD2 (5 bases). In germline, CDR1 is DFQATT, CDR2 SNEGSKA (reference sequence). V was clipped by 6 bases and J by 0 bases, with 21 bases between them. The CDR3 runs 16 residues. Here the CDR3 DNA reads TGCAGTGCCGGGGTAGCTGGTGGGCGGAGCTCCTACGAGCAGTACTTC. As protein: CSAGVAGGRSSYEQYF.

CDR3 protein: CACHVAGGRETQYF. The CDR3 DNA reads as TGTGCCTGCCATGTAGCGGGGGGGCGAGAGACCCAGTACTTC. The chain links TRBV30 to TRBJ2-5; 11 bases align to TRBD2. Germline CDR1 is GTSNPN and CDR2 is SVGIG (reference sequence). After removal of 6 bases from V and 4 bases from J, the junction contained 7 bases not matched to a gene. CDR3 length: 14 amino acids.

The CDR3 is CASSQTQDGYNEQFF. For the CDR3, the DNA is TGTGCCAGCAGCCAGACCCAGGATGGTTACAATGAGCAGTTCTTC. The V and J genes are TRBV7-3 and TRBJ2-1, with D unresolved. Germline CDR1 reads SGHTA; CDR2 reads FQGTGA. The CDR3 runs 15 residues. The germline V and J ends were trimmed by 5 bases and 4 bases, with 15 bases remaining between them.

The chain employs TRBV5-1 and TRBJ2-5; either TRBD1 or TRBD2 may supply D (5 bases each). The germline V gene has CDR1 SGHRS and CDR2 YFSETQ. V was shortened by 0 bases and J by 1 base, with 10 bases between the two germline ends. The CDR3 consists of 15 residues. CDR3 in DNA: TGCGCCAGCAGCTTGGACGGGGACCCCCAAGAGACCCAGTACTTC. Translation gives CASSLDGDPQETQYF. Supplemented by reference TRBV5-1 and TRBJ2-5, the full variable domain reads KAGVTQTPRYLIKTRGQQVTLSCSPISGHRSVSWYQQTPGQGLQFLFEYFSETQRNKGNFPGRFSGRQFSNSRSEMNVSTLELGDSALYLCASSLDGDPQETQYFGPGTRLLVL.

This clonotype was counted once. V gene TRBV7-3 combines with J gene TRBJ2-3, with TRBD1 matching over 9 bases. The V gene end was trimmed by 2 bases and the J gene end by 3 bases; junction bases not matched to a gene: 9. From germline, CDR1 is SGHTA and CDR2 FQGTGA. The CDR3 consists of 17 residues. CDR3 amino acids: CASSLSLGTGRTDTQYF. The CDR3 DNA reads TGTGCCAGCAGCTTATCCCTTGGGACAGGGCGGACAGATACGCAGTATTTT.

The chain carries TRBV10-3 and TRBJ2-5, with 15 bases fitting TRBD2. The CDR3 runs 17 residues. Looked up from germline, CDR1 is ENHRY and CDR2 is SYGVKD. V shed 4 bases and J 2 bases; nucleotides not matched to a gene: 5. The CDR3 is CAISGTSGRATQETQYF. DNA of the CDR3: TGTGCCATCAGTGGGACTAGCGGGAGGGCTACTCAAGAGACCCAGTACTTC.

DNA of the CDR3: TGTGCCAGCAAGGGAAATGGTGAGCAGTTCTTC. Translation: CASKGNGEQFF. The gene calls are TRBV6-1 and TRBJ2-1; no definite D call. V lost 7 bases and J 9 bases, leaving 10 bases between the germline ends. The germline V gene has CDR1 MNHNS and CDR2 SASEGT. This CDR3 has 11 amino acids.

At least ten counts were recorded for this clonotype. The rearrangement joins TRBV5-6 to TRBJ2-1; D unclear. Trimming cost V 1 base and J 4 bases, with 9 bases left between them. Germline loops: CDR1 SGHDT, CDR2 YYEEEE. CDR3 length equals 14 residues. This CDR3 is CASSLTASYNEQFF. For the CDR3, the DNA is TGTGCCAGCAGCTTGACGGCGTCTTACAATGAGCAGTTCTTC. Full variable domain (rest looked up from reference TRBV5-6 and TRBJ2-1): DAGVTQSPTHLIKTRGQQVTLRCSPKSGHDTVSWYQQALGQGPQFIFQYYEEEERQRGNFPDRFSGHQFPNYSSELNVNALLLGDSALYLCASSLTASYNEQFFGPGTRLTVL.

This clonotype appeared many times. The rearrangement uses TRBV6-6 and TRBJ2-1; D is unclear. The CDR3 runs to 14 residues. In germline, CDR1 is MNHNY, CDR2 SVGAGI (reference sequence). Trimming removed 7 bases at V and 3 bases at J, with 13 bases between. The CDR3 coding sequence is TGTGCCAGCACCGGATCGTCGAACTACAATGAGCAGTTCTTC. Its protein is CASTGSSNYNEQFF.

The chain joins TRBV12-3 or TRBV12-4 to TRBJ1-2; D is perhaps TRBD1 (6 bases). This CDR3 is 19 amino acids long. Trimming removed 7 bases at V and 3 bases at J, with 30 bases between. The CDR3 reads CASTTHLGGGWRQDYGYTF. For the CDR3, the DNA is TGTGCCAGCACAACCCATCTAGGAGGGGGTTGGCGCCAAGACTATGGCTACACCTTC.